This record concerns one TCR beta chain sequence. What antigen it recognizes has not been identified. No base quality values were provided; no much bigger clone lies one nucleotide off. These data are taken from a study of blood T cells in healthy people across ages (dated by TCRdb to the mid-2010s). Describing the broader study: In model experiments, roughly one uniquely barcoded TCR beta cDNA molecule per two T cells was captured by template switching. The donors were split into four age groups: young (average around 17 years), middle-aged (roughly 39), aged (62) and long-lived (roughly 88). To avoid experimental bias, donors of different ages were distributed randomly across sequencing lanes. The study analyzed two additional independent replicas of 1 million unique cDNA reads from the same blood draw for two donors, one aged 18 to 30 and one aged 80 or older. To track age-related changes in TCR beta repertoire diversity, the study relied on deep sequencing normalized with unique cDNA molecular identifiers.

V is cut by 1 base and J by 1 base, and the space between the germline ends is 13 bases. Spanning cysteine to phenylalanine, the CDR3 consists of 16 amino acids. Just CDR3 DNA is preserved here, 48 bases in frame from base 1. CDR1 is given as SGHTA and CDR2 as FQGNSA, both from the germline V gene. Systemically healthy Caucasian individuals from Russia, around 39 in total and aged about 6 to 100 years, were included as donors. Each donor gave 8 to 10 milliliters of peripheral blood, collected into EDTA-treated Vacutainer tubes. PBMCs were isolated by Ficoll-Paque density-gradient centrifugation, with at least 6 million obtained per sample. Trizol reagent was used to extract total RNA from PBMCs, with at least 6 micrograms per sample. Naive CD45RAhigh/CD27high T cell percentages were measured by flow cytometry on a PBMC aliquot from every donor. The method behind the library was 5' RACE. Sequenced on an Illumina HiSeq 2500. A second PCR of about 7 to 12 cycles was performed with a sample-barcoded 5' primer and a J-beta primer mix. A template-switch 5' adaptor carrying 12 random nucleotides introduced a unique molecular identifier onto each TCR beta cDNA molecule. Each sample yielded at least 3 million CDR3-containing paired-end reads. All of the RNA was converted into first-strand cDNA using the Mint cDNA synthesis kit, with a TRBC-specific oligonucleotide serving as the primer. After uracil-DNA glycosylase treatment, a first 18-cycle PCR used universal primers M1SS and BC2_uni_R on all cDNA. Processing in the source paper ran as follows. Normalization of each sample was performed by random selection of 1 million high-quality reads, each carrying a distinct molecular identifier. Instead of being binned into consensus sequences, reads that shared molecular identifiers were thrown out. CDR3 identification, clonotype clustering and error correction used MiTCR with a Q25 quality threshold and the strictest error-elimination algorithm. A nonparametric unseen species model with Euler transformation was used to estimate a lower bound on total TCR beta diversity. TCRdb redid the processing of the public reads, applying fastp at Q25 and MiXCR, and retained in-frame beta chains. Merged by CDR3 protein, the rows form single entries marked with the most common genes and DNA. In this record, the V and J calls reflect TCRdb's handling and not the investigators' own analysis. Across this sample there are 800,000 to 950,000 distinct CDR3 sequences, with 48% seen only once. Roughly 13% of the sample is in the top ten clones.

Study-wide conclusions, independent of this receptor: As age increased, observed TCR beta diversity per million T cells dropped in a roughly linear way, and a significant reduction was already evident by age 40. Estimates of total diversity from one million sequenced T cells were regarded as lower bounds and underestimates. The percentage of naive T cells measured by flow cytometry correlated strongly with observed TCR beta diversity. The CMV infection status of donors was not known, potentially confounding age-related changes in expanded clonotypes. Compared with the aged group, more naive CD4+ T cells, fewer expanded clones and increased TCR diversity were shown by the long-lived group, suggesting age selection. Because profiling used bulk unsorted PBMCs, naive and antigen-experienced compartments could not be compared conclusively.

Recombination connected TRBV7-2 to TRBJ2-5, with the D call perhaps TRBD1 or TRBD2, each one matching 5 bases. This clonotype originated in a man in his thirties or forties in good health. The sample taken for sequencing was blood. The CDR3 protein: CASSLVLGVGQETQYF. The base sequence is TGTGCCAGCAGCTTAGTCCTGGGGGTAGGCCAAGAGACCCAGTACTTC.